These 18 T cell receptor beta chains share one sample of origin, sequenced in a study of regulatory T cells. Study findings and constraints: In CD3G-deficient patients, conventional CD4+ T cells were enriched for hydrophobic CDR3 residues at positions 6 and 7.

The antigens for these receptors are not known. Amplification used 52 TRBV primers and 13 TRBJ primers. Sequencing used immunoSEQ multiplex PCR; TCRdb keeps in-frame clones, though not all of them. There are 30,000 to 40,000 clones in the sample; 70% to 90% occur only once, and about 2.5% lies in the top ten. Sequenced input: conventional CD4+ T cells sorted from blood. The receptors derive from a person under 35 with CD3G deficiency.

The table lists this clone with a count of one. The chain uses TRBV11-3 and TRBJ2-2; no definite D call. Germline V gene lookup returns CDR1 SGHNT and CDR2 YENEEA. This CDR3 spans 14 amino acids. Trimming pared 3 bases from V and 3 bases from J, leaving 8 bases between. This CDR3 reads CASSFGSDTGELFF. For the CDR3, the DNA is TGTGCCAGCAGCTTTGGAAGCGACACCGGGGAGCTGTTTTTT.

This clone was found once. The rearrangement links TRBV28 to TRBJ2-4; 7 bases align to TRBD2. The junction had 10 bases not matched to a gene; V was cut back by 2 bases and J by 3 bases. Germline CDR1 and CDR2: MDHEN and SYDVKM. The CDR3 loop spans 17 amino acids. CDR3 bases: TGTGCCAGCAGTTTAAGATGGGAGGGCCATGGCAAAAACATTCAGTACTTC. Amino acids: CASSLRWEGHGKNIQYF.

The chain carries TRBV28 and TRBJ1-1; 7 bases fit TRBD1. The CDR3 is 21 residues long. Trimming took 5 bases from V and 0 from J; bases not matched to a gene: 24. The germline gives CDR1 MDHEN, CDR2 SYDVKM. CDR3 amino acids: CASSTRTGISSLPFMNTEAFF. CDR3 in DNA: TGTGCCAGCAGTACTCGGACAGGAATCTCTTCCCTACCCTTCATGAACACTGAAGCTTTCTTT.

This clone is medium-sized (0.01 to 0.1%) by share. The genes are TRBV5-1 and TRBJ1-2; D gene uncertain. Between the trimmed V and J ends, which lost 0 bases and 2 bases, there was a span of 8 bases. The germline CDR1 and CDR2 sequences are SGHRS and YFSETQ. This CDR3 region has 14 residues. The CDR3 region has the DNA TGCGCCAGCAGCTTGGATGGTGGGAACTATGGCTACACCTTC. Its translation is CASSLDGGNYGYTF.

The chain combines TRBV30 with TRBJ2-7, with D possibly being TRBD1 (5 bases). V lost 5 bases and J 4 bases, leaving 18 bases between the germline ends. Germline V gives CDR1 GTSNPN, CDR2 SVGIG (reference sequence). This CDR3 is built from 14 residues. The chain's CDR3 is CAWSVGRRGYEQYF. Here the CDR3 DNA reads TGTGCCTGGTCAGTGGGGCGGAGAGGTTACGAGCAGTACTTC.

This clone appeared once. V gene TRBV7-9 combines with J gene TRBJ1-5; D remains unclear. The V gene lost 5 bases and the J gene lost 3 bases, with 5 bases spanning the gap. CDR3 length: 12 residues. Germline V CDR1 and CDR2: SEHNR, FQNEAQ (reference sequence). The CDR3 DNA is TGTGCCAGCAGCATCGACAATCAGCCCCAGCATTTT. Its protein is CASSIDNQPQHF.

The chain links TRBV28 to TRBJ2-2; 8 nucleotides align to TRBD1. The V and J ends lost 9 bases and 1 base, in that order; junction bases with no gene match: 4. Germline V gene data show CDR1 as MDHEN and CDR2 as SYDVKM. The CDR3 covers 14 residues. The CDR3 region is CASLQGGNTGELFF. DNA for the CDR3: TGTGCCAGTCTACAGGGGGGGAACACCGGGGAGCTGTTTTTT.

The V gene is TRBV18, the J gene TRBJ2-3, with D perhaps matching TRBD2 (5 bases). V lost 11 bases, J lost 7 bases, and 19 bases lay in between. The germline CDR1 and CDR2 sequences are KGHSH and LQKENI. The CDR3 length is 13 residues. Here the CDR3 DNA reads TGTGCCTTTAGGCGGGCGAAGCCCTATACGCAGTATTTT. It yields the protein CAFRRAKPYTQYF.

This chain links TRBV9 with TRBJ2-1, with 10 bases lining up with TRBD2. Trimming removed 1 base from V and 7 bases from J; junction bases left unmatched: 5. The CDR3 runs 15 residues. Germline V gives CDR1 SGDLS, CDR2 YYNGEE. The CDR3 DNA is TGTGCCAGCAGCGTAAAAGCGGGGGGGCCTAATGAGCAGTTCTTC. As protein: CASSVKAGGPNEQFF.

The chain is built from TRBV18 and TRBJ2-2; the D gene is possibly TRBD1 (6 bases). V was cut by 8 bases and J by 2 bases, with 12 bases left in between. CDR3 length: 14 amino acids. Germline CDR1 KGHSH, CDR2 LQKENI. The CDR3 nucleotides are TGTGCCAGCCGGCCGGGACACAACACCGGGGAGCTGTTTTTT. Encoded protein: CASRPGHNTGELFF. Full variable domain (rest looked up from reference TRBV18 and TRBJ2-2): NAGVMQNPRHLVRRRGQEARLRCSPMKGHSHVYWYRQLPEEGLKFMVYLQKENIIDESGMPKERFSAEFPKEGPSILRIQQVVRGDSAAYFCASRPGHNTGELFFGEGSRLTVL.

The J gene is TRBJ1-3, the V gene TRBV27; no clear D. This CDR3 is 15 amino acids long. The ends were cut back, 2 bases at V and 4 bases at J, with 12 bases in the middle. Germline values: CDR1 MNHEY, CDR2 SMNVEV (reference sequence). The DNA of the CDR3 is TGTGCCAGCAGTTTAAGGTGTCCGAGAGGAAACACCATATATTTT. This codes for CASSLRCPRGNTIYF.

This clone was seen only once. This chain links TRBV18 with TRBJ1-5; D is possibly TRBD1 (6 bases). The CDR3 contains 14 residues. The germline V gene has CDR1 KGHSH and CDR2 LQKENI. The V end was cut by 3 bases, the J end by 4 bases, with 10 bases between. The chain's CDR3 is CASSPTGRNQPQHF. The CDR3 DNA reads TGTGCCAGCTCACCTACAGGGCGGAATCAGCCCCAGCATTTT.

V gene TRBV28 combines with J gene TRBJ2-7, with D possibly TRBD1 on 6 matching bases. The CDR3 has 13 residues. Between the trimmed V and J ends, which lost 6 bases and 3 bases, there was a span of 12 bases. Per the germline V gene, CDR1 is MDHEN and CDR2 is SYDVKM. The CDR3 region has the DNA TGTGCCAGCAGGGACAGCGCTAACTACGAGCAGTACTTC. Translating gives CASRDSANYEQYF.

J is TRBJ1-1 and V is TRBV18; D call uncertain. The V gene's germline CDR1 is KGHSH and CDR2 LQKENI. The CDR3 has 14 residues. The V and J ends lost 6 bases and 1 base respectively, with 12 bases between them. For the CDR3, the DNA is TGTGCCAGCTCCCTCATAGGGAAGAACACTGAAGCTTTCTTT. Translating it yields CASSLIGKNTEAFF.

This clone appeared a few times. This rearrangement joins TRBV28 to TRBJ2-7; D possibly uses TRBD1 or TRBD2 (5 bases each). The V and J ends lost 5 bases and 0 bases respectively, with 11 bases between them. There are 14 residues in the CDR3. Germline CDR1 and CDR2: MDHEN and SYDVKM. CDR3 residues: CASSRDRASYEQYF. As DNA, the CDR3 is TGTGCCAGCAGTAGGGACCGCGCCTCCTACGAGCAGTACTTC.

The chain couples TRBV19 to TRBJ2-2; TRBD1 is a possible D gene (5 bases). Germline-derived CDR1 and CDR2 are LNHDA and SQIVND (reference sequence). CDR3 length equals 14 residues. V lost 6 bases, J lost 2 bases, and 10 bases lay in between. The CDR3 loop is CASRGATNTGELFF. For the CDR3, the DNA is TGTGCCAGTAGAGGGGCCACCAACACCGGGGAGCTGTTTTTT.

The CDR3 region has the DNA TGTGCCAGCAAAAGGGGGTCGGGGGCAGATACGCAGTATTTT. It codes for CASKRGSGADTQYF. The chain has TRBV6-1 and TRBJ2-3; D possibly matches TRBD1 or TRBD2 (6 bases each). V was clipped by 7 bases and J by 4 bases, with 15 bases between them. CDR3 length: 14 residues. Per germline, CDR1 MNHNS and CDR2 SASEGT.

The chain links TRBV28 to TRBJ2-7; 10 nucleotides align to TRBD1. Germline CDR1 MDHEN, CDR2 SYDVKM. CDR3 length: 20 residues. J was trimmed by 3 bases and V by 6 bases; bases with no gene match: 23. CDR3 protein: CASSRDRGLALAGRDYEQYF. The CDR3 nucleotides read TGTGCCAGCAGCCGGGACAGGGGCTTGGCCCTTGCGGGGCGGGACTACGAGCAGTACTTC. Complete variable domain (other parts from reference TRBV28 and TRBJ2-7): DVKVTQSSRYLVKRTGEKVFLECVQDMDHENMFWYRQDPGLGLRLIYFSYDVKMKEKGDIPEGYSVSREKKERFSLILESASTNQTSMYLCASSRDRGLALAGRDYEQYFGPGTRLTVT.